Listed below are T cell receptor beta chains from one sample, sequenced in a study of CD8+CD57+ T cells in acquired aplastic anemia. One entry per CDR3 protein, called by TCRdb with MiXCR from the reads. The table records fewer than 200,000 distinct CDR3 sequences, over 40% of them present only once. Sequencing was performed on sorted CD4+, CD8+, or CD8+CD57+ T cells (not recorded which) from PBMCs. Receptors originate from a human donor with aplastic anemia. Each CDR3 is given with its conserved first and last residue. The D gene is left open where the match is weak. Size is omitted from some rows. Given values are once, few, many or a class for expanded clones.

d_gene	v_gene	abundance	j_gene	CDR3nt	CDR3aa
.	TRBV29-1	.	TRBJ2-5	TGCAGCGTTGCACAAAAGGGCGAGACCCAGTACTTC	CSVAQKGETQYF
.	TRBV7-9	many	TRBJ2-5	TGTGCCAGCAGCCGGACAGCTCAAGAGACCCAGTACTTC	CASSRTAQETQYF
TRBD2	TRBV19	many	TRBJ2-5	TGTGCCAGTAGCAAGACTAGCGGCCAAGAGACCCAGTACTTC	CASSKTSGQETQYF
TRBD1	TRBV7-2	many	TRBJ1-1	TGTGCCAGCAGCAGGGAGGGACAGGGTAACACTGAAGCTTTCTTT	CASSREGQGNTEAFF
.	TRBV7-9	.	TRBJ2-5	TGTGCCAGCAGCCCCGGGGTTGGGGAGCAAGAGACCCAGTACTTC	CASSPGVGEQETQYF
TRBD1	TRBV7-2	.	TRBJ2-5	TGTGCCAGCAGCAGCGGACAGGCAGAGACCCAGTACTTC	CASSSGQAETQYF
TRBD1	TRBV6-1	.	TRBJ2-1	TGTGCCAGCAGACAAGGACAGGGAGTGGCTGAGCAGTTCTTC	CASRQGQGVAEQFF
.	TRBV7-3	.	TRBJ2-3	TGTGCCAGCAGCGCCGGGTCTGCCCCAGATACGCAGTATTTT	CASSAGSAPDTQYF
TRBD2	TRBV20-1	.	TRBJ2-7	TGCAGTGCTAAGGGACTAGCGGAACACGAGCAGTACTTC	CSAKGLAEHEQYF
.	TRBV19	many	TRBJ2-1	TGTGCCAGTAGTAGAGGGGGGTCCTACAATGAGCAGTTCTTC	CASSRGGSYNEQFF
TRBD1	TRBV19	.	TRBJ1-4	TGTGCCAGTAGTATAACAGGGGCGAATGAAAAACTGTCTTTT	CASSITGANEKLSF
TRBD1	TRBV2	.	TRBJ1-5	TGTGCCAGCAGTGCGGGACAGTATAGCAATCAGCCCCAGCATTTT	CASSAGQYSNQPQHF
.	TRBV29-1	.	TRBJ2-5	TGCAGCTCTAAAACAGGCGGGGATGAGACCCAGTACTTC	CSSKTGGDETQYF
.	TRBV10-3	.	TRBJ1-6	TGTGCCATCAGTGATGAGGGGTCCTATAATTCACCCCTCCACTTT	CAISDEGSYNSPLHF
.	TRBV29-1	.	TRBJ2-1	TGCAGCGTTGAGGAGAGAGGGGTGCAGTTCTTC	CSVEERGVQFF
.	TRBV20-1	many	TRBJ1-3	TGCAGTGCACAGGGTGACGGAAACACCATATATTTT	CSAQGDGNTIYF
.	TRBV5-1	.	TRBJ2-3	TGCGCCAGCGTCAGTGATGGTGGCACAGATACGCAGTATTTT	CASVSDGGTDTQYF
TRBD1	TRBV7-2	many	TRBJ2-4	TGTGCCAGCAGCGTTGATAACAGGGGCGAAAACATTCAGTACTTC	CASSVDNRGENIQYF
.	TRBV29-1	.	TRBJ2-5	TGCAGCGTTATGGGCCAAACCCGGGAGACCCAGTACTTC	CSVMGQTRETQYF
.	TRBV5-1	many	TRBJ1-1	TGCGCCAGCAGCCCTCCCTCAGGGGCGAACACTGAAGCTTTCTTT	CASSPPSGANTEAFF
.	TRBV7-7	many	TRBJ1-1	TGTGCCAGCAGCTCCTCAATGAACACTGAAGCTTTCTTT	CASSSSMNTEAFF
TRBD2	TRBV24-1	.	TRBJ2-3	TGTGCCACCAGCACGACTAGCGGGAGTTCAGATACGCAGTATTTT	CATSTTSGSSDTQYF
.	TRBV6-1	.	TRBJ1-1	TGTGCCAGCGGTGAGCGACTGAACACTGAAGCTTTCTTT	CASGERLNTEAFF
.	TRBV7-9	few	TRBJ1-5	TGTGCCAGCAGCCTGGGGCAGGGCGACCAGCCCCAGCATTTT	CASSLGQGDQPQHF
TRBD1	TRBV7-3	many	TRBJ1-1	TGTGCCAGCAGCTCGTCCCGGGACAGGAGTCATGAAGCTTTCTTT	CASSSSRDRSHEAFF
TRBD2	TRBV12-5	.	TRBJ2-7	TGTGCTAGTGGTTCCGGACTAGCCTACGAGCAGTACTTC	CASGSGLAYEQYF